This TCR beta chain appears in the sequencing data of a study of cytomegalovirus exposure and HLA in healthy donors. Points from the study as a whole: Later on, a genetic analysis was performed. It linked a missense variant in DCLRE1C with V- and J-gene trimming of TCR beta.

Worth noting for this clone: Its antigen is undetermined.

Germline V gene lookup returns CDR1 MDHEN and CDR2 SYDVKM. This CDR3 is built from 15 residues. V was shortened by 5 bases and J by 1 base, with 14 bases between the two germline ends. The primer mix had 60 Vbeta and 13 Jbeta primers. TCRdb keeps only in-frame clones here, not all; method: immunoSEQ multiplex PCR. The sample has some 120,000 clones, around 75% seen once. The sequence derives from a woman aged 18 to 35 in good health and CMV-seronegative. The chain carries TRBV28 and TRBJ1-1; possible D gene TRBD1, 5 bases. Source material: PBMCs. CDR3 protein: CASSLSGVGNTEAFF. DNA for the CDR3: TGTGCCAGCAGTCTCTCGGGGGTGGGGAACACTGAAGCTTTCTTT.